One sample yielded the 21 T cell receptor beta chains listed below, sequenced in a study of blood T cell repertoires in COVID-19 (dated by TCRdb to the early 2020s). Receptor libraries were prepared by the immunoSEQ multiplex PCR assay. TCRdb holds this immuneACCESS table with in-frame rearrangements only. Some clones are missing; in checked studies, unresolved V genes explain under half, and the rest has no known cause. Counted in this sample were a few hundred thousand clones; 80% to 90% of them appeared once. Jointly, the top ten make up more than 0.75% of the sample. Material for sequencing was peripheral blood. The receptor source for this set is a man aged 25-45 years with acute or convalescent COVID-19.

This chain links TRBV7-3 with TRBJ2-5; 9 nucleotides match TRBD2. This CDR3 is 15 amino acids long. V lost 1 base, J lost 5 bases, and 5 bases stayed unmatched. The germline CDR1 and CDR2 sequences are SGHTA and FQGTGA. Written as DNA, the CDR3 is TGTGCCAGCAGCTTAAGGCGGGAGGGCCGGGAGACCCAGTACTTC. This gives the protein CASSLRREGRETQYF.

This chain connects TRBV10-3 to TRBJ1-4; TRBD1 matches at 9 bases. CDR1 is ENHRY and CDR2 is SYGVKD in the germline V gene. The CDR3 contains 17 residues. V was clipped by 5 bases and J by 2 bases; unmatched bases: 9. The CDR3 bases are TGTGCCATCAGTCCCGGGACAGGGCGATCGACTAATGAAAAACTGTTTTTT. This encodes CAISPGTGRSTNEKLFF.

The chain links TRBV3-1 (or the pseudogene TRBV3-2) to TRBJ2-7; 7 positions agree with TRBD1. There are 13 residues in the CDR3. The junction had 3 bases not matched to a gene; V was cut back by 5 bases and J by 2 bases. From germline, CDR1 is LGHDT and CDR2 YNNKEL (reference sequence). CDR3 DNA: TGTGCCAGCAGCGGGGACAGCCCCTACGAGCAGTACTTC. It encodes CASSGDSPYEQYF.

This clone was found once. The gene calls are TRBV18 and TRBJ2-1; TRBD2 matches 11 bases. The CDR3 runs 17 residues. Germline V CDR1 and CDR2: KGHSH, LQKENI. V lost 2 bases and J lost 7; bases outside the gene matches: 10. The CDR3: CASSPLPGTSGDNEQFF. CDR3 nucleotide sequence: TGTGCCAGCTCACCATTGCCCGGGACTAGCGGCGATAATGAGCAGTTCTTC.

A few counts support this clone. The rearrangement joins TRBV30 to TRBJ2-2, with D tentatively TRBD1 (6 bases). Trimming stripped 8 bases from V and 5 bases from J, with 12 bases between. The CDR3 sequence is 12 residues long. CDR1 is GTSNPN, CDR2 SVGIG, per germline (reference sequence). The CDR3 nucleotides are TGTGCCCGGGGTAGGGGGACCGGGGAGCTGTTTTTT. It is translated as CARGRGTGELFF. Filled out from reference TRBV30 and TRBJ2-2, the complete variable domain reads SQTIHQWPATLVQPVGSPLSLECTVEGTSNPNLYWYRQAAGRGLQLLFYSVGIGQISSEVPQNLSASRPQDRQFILSSKKLLLSDSGFYLCARGRGTGELFFGEGSRLTVL.

This chain joins TRBV4-1 and TRBJ1-2; D unresolved. The V gene lost 2 bases and the J gene lost 7 bases, with 8 bases spanning the gap. Germline V gene lookup returns CDR1 MGHRA and CDR2 YSYEKL. CDR3 length: 12 residues. The CDR3 region is CASSQINSGYTF. The CDR3 DNA sequence: TGCGCCAGCAGCCAAATAAATTCTGGCTACACCTTC.

The chain uses TRBV6-5 and TRBJ2-1, with D perhaps matching TRBD2 (6 bases). From germline, CDR1 is MNHEY and CDR2 SVGAGI. With 7 bases removed from V and 2 bases from J, the gap between germline ends came to 12 bases. This CDR3 region has 14 residues. The CDR3 spells CASKAGGTYNEQFF. The CDR3 DNA is TGTGCCAGCAAAGCGGGCGGGACCTACAATGAGCAGTTCTTC.

The chain recombines TRBV7-8 with TRBJ1-5; no clear D gene. The V gene's germline CDR1 is SGHVS and CDR2 FQNEAQ. Trimming removed 5 bases at V and 0 bases at J, with 8 bases between. The CDR3 has 14 residues. Written as DNA, the CDR3 is TGTGCCAGCAGCCCGGGGTATAGCAATCAGCCCCAGCATTTT. The encoded protein is CASSPGYSNQPQHF.

The genes are TRBV5-1 and TRBJ1-4; D possibly corresponds to TRBD1 (6 bases). CDR3 length: 15 residues. V lost 0 bases and J 6 bases, leaving 12 bases between the germline ends. Germline V gives CDR1 SGHRS, CDR2 YFSETQ. The CDR3 sequence is CASSLDPGVDEKLFF. The CDR3 nucleotides read TGCGCCAGCAGCTTGGATCCAGGGGTAGATGAAAAACTGTTTTTT. The full variable domain, its missing parts supplied by reference TRBV5-1 and TRBJ1-4, is KAGVTQTPRYLIKTRGQQVTLSCSPISGHRSVSWYQQTPGQGLQFLFEYFSETQRNKGNFPGRFSGRQFSNSRSEMNVSTLELGDSALYLCASSLDPGVDEKLFFGSGTQLSVL.

The rearrangement joins TRBV15 to TRBJ2-3, with 7 positions matching TRBD2. V shed 1 base, J shed 1 base, and the junction held 11 bases outside the gene matches. Germline V CDR1 and CDR2: LNHNV, YYDKDF (reference sequence). The CDR3 runs to 18 residues. The CDR3 spells CATSRGEGVVLRTDTQYF. CDR3 bases: TGTGCCACCAGCAGAGGGGAGGGCGTAGTTTTGCGCACAGATACGCAGTATTTT.

The CDR3 spells CASSSPGLKADTQYF. For the CDR3, the DNA is TGTGCCAGCAGTTCCCCGGGGTTAAAGGCAGATACGCAGTATTTT. The rearrangement uses TRBV6-5 and TRBJ2-3; TRBD2 might be the D (5 bases). This CDR3 contains 15 residues. Germline assignment: CDR1 MNHEY and CDR2 SVGAGI. The ends were cut back, 4 bases at V and 4 bases at J, with 15 bases in the middle.

This chain links TRBV5-4 with TRBJ2-3; 14 nucleotides match TRBD2. V lost 4 bases to trimming and J lost 6 bases; unmatched junction nucleotides: 4. There are 15 residues in the CDR3. Germline V gene lookup returns CDR1 SGHNT and CDR2 YYREEE (reference sequence). CDR3 region: CASSGTSGRSDTQYF. In DNA form, the CDR3 reads TGTGCCAGCAGCGGGACTAGCGGGAGATCTGATACGCAGTATTTT.

V is TRBV6-2 or TRBV6-3 and J is TRBJ2-7; 7 positions agree with TRBD1. The germline V gene encodes CDR1 MNHEY and CDR2 SVGEGT. The CDR3 runs to 14 residues. The ends lost 5 bases at V and 2 bases at J; junction bases unmatched: 6. DNA of the CDR3: TGTGCCAGCAGTGACCCCGACAGGGCCTACGAGCAGTACTTC. Its translation: CASSDPDRAYEQYF.

The chain carries TRBV4-2 and TRBJ1-2; D is unresolved. The CDR3 totals 15 residues. Germline CDR1 and CDR2: LGHNA and YNFKEQ. V lost 1 base and J 0 bases, leaving 9 bases between the germline ends. The CDR3 sequence is CASSQAGVTNYGYTF. CDR3 bases: TGTGCCAGCAGCCAAGCCGGAGTCACTAACTATGGCTACACCTTC.

This chain links TRBV6-1 with TRBJ1-2; 7 bases agree with TRBD1. V shed 2 bases, J shed 8 bases, and the junction held 11 bases outside the gene matches. The CDR3 spans 15 residues. Germline V gene data show CDR1 as MNHNS and CDR2 as SASEGT. The CDR3: CASSELAGGLWGYTF. CDR3 nucleotide sequence: TGTGCCAGCAGTGAATTGGCAGGGGGGTTGTGGGGCTACACCTTC.

This rearrangement joins TRBV7-9 to TRBJ2-1, with 7 bases that match TRBD2. The CDR3 runs to 18 residues. With V trimmed by 6 bases and J by 8 bases, 22 bases remained unmatched. The germline CDR1 and CDR2 sequences are SEHNR and FQNEAQ (reference sequence). For the CDR3, the DNA is TGTGCCAGCAGTCTCCCAACCGGTACGGGACTAAAGGGCGATGAGCAGTTCTTC. Translating it yields CASSLPTGTGLKGDEQFF.

This chain joins TRBV3-1 (or the pseudogene TRBV3-2) and TRBJ2-3; 15 nucleotides agree with TRBD2. The CDR3 consists of 16 residues. Trimming took 4 bases from V and 4 from J; bases not matched to a gene: 3. Germline-derived CDR1 and CDR2 are LGHDT and YNNKEL (reference sequence). This CDR3 reads CASSPRTSGRADTQYF. The CDR3 DNA reads as TGTGCCAGCAGCCCTAGGACTAGCGGGAGGGCAGATACGCAGTATTTT.

The gene calls are TRBV7-3 and TRBJ1-1, with D unclear. Germline CDR1 and CDR2: SGHTA and FQGTGA. V was shortened by 2 bases and J by 0 bases, with 4 bases between the two germline ends. The CDR3 covers 13 residues. The CDR3 reads CASSLYVNTEAFF. Written as DNA, the CDR3 is TGTGCCAGCAGCTTATATGTGAACACTGAAGCTTTCTTT.

The CDR3 here is CASSLQDGRVTDTQYF. CDR3 bases: TGCGCCAGCAGCCTTCAGGATGGCCGCGTCACAGATACGCAGTATTTT. V is TRBV5-1 and J is TRBJ2-3; unclear D gene. Trimming stripped 4 bases from V and 2 bases from J, with 17 bases between. The CDR3 totals 16 residues. Germline values: CDR1 SGHRS, CDR2 YFSETQ.

The count of this clone is one. This rearrangement joins TRBV5-8 to TRBJ2-3, with 9 bases matching TRBD2. Per the germline V gene, CDR1 is SGHTS and CDR2 is YDEGEE. V was clipped by 0 bases and J by 7 bases; unmatched bases: 12. The CDR3 totals 17 residues. The CDR3 reads CASSLASSGIRGNTQYF. DNA of the CDR3: TGTGCCAGCAGCTTGGCCTCTAGCGGGATAAGGGGAAATACGCAGTATTTT.

This rearrangement joins TRBV28 to TRBJ2-3, with D possibly TRBD1 on 6 matching bases. CDR1 MDHEN and CDR2 SYDVKM come from the germline V gene. This CDR3 contains 16 residues. V was clipped by 6 bases and J by 0 bases, with 16 bases between them. The CDR3 DNA follows: TGTGCCAGCAGGGATAACCTGGGGGCCAGCACAGATACGCAGTATTTT. This translates into CASRDNLGASTDTQYF.